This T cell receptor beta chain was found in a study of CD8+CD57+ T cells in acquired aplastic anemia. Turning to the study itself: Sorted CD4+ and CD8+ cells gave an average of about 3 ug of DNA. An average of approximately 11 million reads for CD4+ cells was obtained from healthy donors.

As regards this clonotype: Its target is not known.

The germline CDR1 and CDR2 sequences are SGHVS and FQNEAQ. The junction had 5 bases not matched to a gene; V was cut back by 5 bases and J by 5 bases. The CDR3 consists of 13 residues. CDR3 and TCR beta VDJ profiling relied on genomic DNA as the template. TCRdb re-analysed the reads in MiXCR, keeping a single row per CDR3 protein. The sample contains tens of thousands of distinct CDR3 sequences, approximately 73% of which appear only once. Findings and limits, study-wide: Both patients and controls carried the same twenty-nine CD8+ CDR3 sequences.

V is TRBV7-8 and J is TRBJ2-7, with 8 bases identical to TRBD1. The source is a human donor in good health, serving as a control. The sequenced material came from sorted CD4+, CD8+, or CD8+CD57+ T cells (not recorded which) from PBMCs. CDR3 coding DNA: TGTGCCAGCAGCCCCAGGGGGCGGAACGAGCAGTACTTC. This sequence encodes CASSPRGRNEQYF.